This TCR beta chain is drawn from a study of CD8 T cells in ankylosing spondylitis. Findings of the study overall: Researchers reportedly found disease-linked clones significantly enriched in matched ankylosing spondylitis synovial fluid. Blood of patients with ankylosing spondylitis appeared to be characterized by a TCR beta motif of several highly homologous variants.

This clonotype was seen more than once but under ten times. No antigen is known for it. Trimming removed 4 bases from V and 2 bases from J, with 17 bases in between. CDR3 size: 17 residues. Each TCR beta library was made by quantitative 5'-RACE that incorporated molecular barcodes. TCRdb independently ran MiXCR on the 5' RACE reads; one entry per CDR3 protein. The repertoire holds roughly 670,000 distinct CDR3 sequences, with 15% to 20% as singletons. The sequencing input was blood, either unsorted or a sorted T cell fraction (not recorded which). This clonotype originated in a male donor with ankylosing spondylitis. This chain connects TRBV12-3 or TRBV12-4 to TRBJ1-4; tentatively, D is TRBD1 (5 bases). CDR3 protein: CASSSTQGRPTNEKLFF. CDR3 DNA: TGTGCCAGCAGTTCAACCCAGGGCCGACCTACTAATGAAAAACTGTTTTTT.